The TCR beta chain described here comes from a study of blood T cells in healthy people across ages. The study, taken as a whole, reports: Long-lived and aged donors differed, with more naive CD4+ cells and higher diversity in the long-lived.

This clonotype was detected only a few times. As yet, its antigen is unknown. It was around 10 milliliters of peripheral blood that were drawn from each donor. Per individual sample, total RNA of at least 6 micrograms was extracted. PCR was performed a second time for about 7 to 11 cycles using a sample-barcoded 5' primer and a J-beta primer mix. TCRdb itself ran the 5' RACE reads through MiXCR, one entry per CDR3 protein. Of around 1,500,000 distinct CDR3 sequences in the sample, 42% were seen once. Trimming removed 4 bases from V and 7 bases from J, with 10 bases in between. Germline-derived CDR1 and CDR2 are LGHDT and YNNKEL (reference sequence). The CDR3 is 13 residues long.

The chain carries TRBV3-1 and TRBJ1-4, with D tentatively TRBD1 (5 bases). The sequencing input was blood. This sequence originates from a woman aged 18-29 years in good health. The CDR3 DNA is TGTGCCAGCAGCCCCGCGGGACGTGAAAAACTGTTTTTT. The encoded protein is CASSPAGREKLFF.